Shown below are 9 T cell receptor beta chains from a single sample sequenced in a study of cytomegalovirus exposure and HLA in healthy donors. Only in-frame clones appear in the TCRdb table, and some are missing; sequencing was by immunoSEQ multiplex PCR. The table lists 150,000 to 200,000 clones, 75% to 90% of them singletons. The sample taken for sequencing was PBMCs. The origin of the receptors is a woman younger than 35 in good health and CMV-seronegative.

The V call is TRBV28, the J call TRBJ1-5; tentative D call: TRBD1 (5 bases). The V end was cut by 5 bases, the J end by 11 bases, with 16 bases between. Looked up from germline, CDR1 is MDHEN and CDR2 is SYDVKM. CDR3 length equals 13 residues. DNA for the CDR3: TGTGCCAGCAGTCCGACAGAACCCAAAGCCCAGCATTTT. Its translation: CASSPTEPKAQHF.

The chain couples TRBV29-1 to TRBJ1-2; 9 bases are shared with TRBD1. Trimming took 6 bases from V and 2 from J; bases not matched to a gene: 7. Germline CDR1 reads SQVTM; CDR2 reads ANQGSEA. The CDR3 totals 14 residues. The DNA of the CDR3 is TGCAGCGTGGTCTACAGGGGGCAAAACTATGGCTACACCTTC. It yields the protein CSVVYRGQNYGYTF. Drawing the rest from reference TRBV29-1 and TRBJ1-2, the complete variable domain is SAVISQKPSRDICQRGTSLTIQCQVDSQVTMMFWYRQQPGQSLTLIATANQGSEATYESGFVIDKFPISRPNLTFSTLTVSNMSPEDSSIYLCSVVYRGQNYGYTFGSGTRLTVV.

As DNA, the CDR3 is TGCGCCAGCAGCCAAGATAGATGGACTTACTATGGCTACACCTTC. Protein: CASSQDRWTYYGYTF. The chain couples TRBV4-3 to TRBJ1-2; D gene unclear. Germline V gene lookup returns CDR1 LGHNA and CDR2 YSLEER. There are 15 residues in the CDR3. Trimming left V 0 bases short and J 3 bases short, with 11 bases between.

CDR3 sequence reads: CAIMAGEGEQFF. DNA of the CDR3: TGTGCCATCATGGCGGGAGAAGGTGAGCAGTTCTTC. This chain joins TRBV10-3 and TRBJ2-1, with 7 bases lining up with TRBD2. V gave up 7 bases and J gave up 9 bases; unmatched junction bases: 6. The CDR3 is 12 amino acids. Looked up from germline, CDR1 is ENHRY and CDR2 is SYGVKD.

This clone was counted a single time. This sequence joins TRBV18 and TRBJ2-7; TRBD1 aligns across 8 bases. Germline trimming cut 2 bases from V and 3 bases from J; bases unmatched to any gene: 6. There are 15 residues in the CDR3. From germline, CDR1 is KGHSH and CDR2 LQKENI. CDR3 amino acids: CASSPLGRGLYEQYF. The CDR3 nucleotides are TGTGCCAGCTCACCATTGGGCAGGGGGCTCTACGAGCAGTACTTC. Full variable domain (remainder filled in from reference TRBV18 and TRBJ2-7): NAGVMQNPRHLVRRRGQEARLRCSPMKGHSHVYWYRQLPEEGLKFMVYLQKENIIDESGMPKERFSAEFPKEGPSILRIQQVVRGDSAAYFCASSPLGRGLYEQYFGPGTRLTVT.

V usage is TRBV27 and J usage is TRBJ1-1; the D gene is possibly TRBD1 (6 bases). Trimming removed 5 bases at V and 4 bases at J, with 23 bases between. Per germline, CDR1 MNHEY and CDR2 SMNVEV (reference sequence). CDR3 length: 17 residues. The CDR3 coding sequence is TGTGCCAGCAGTGCCACAGGGCCCCGAACATTGGGCACTGAAGCTTTCTTT. Translation: CASSATGPRTLGTEAFF.

This chain links TRBV7-9 with TRBJ2-5; tentative D call: TRBD2 (7 bases). Germline V gives CDR1 SEHNR, CDR2 FQNEAQ (reference sequence). The germline V and J ends were trimmed by 4 bases and 4 bases, with 10 bases remaining between them. The CDR3 loop spans 13 amino acids. The CDR3 DNA reads TGTGCCAGCAGCTGGGGGGGGCCAGAGACCCAGTACTTC. It codes for CASSWGGPETQYF.

The CDR3 DNA sequence: TGTGCCAGCAGCGGGGCATCTGGAAACACCATATATTTT. Translated, it gives CASSGASGNTIYF. This chain uses TRBV7-2 with TRBJ1-3; weak D call: TRBD1 (5 bases). Germline lookup yields CDR1 SGHTA and CDR2 FQGNSA. V was clipped by 5 bases and J by 1 base, with 6 bases between them. CDR3 size: 13 residues.

This clone has a single count. The chain couples TRBV5-1 to TRBJ2-3; D unresolved. V was pared by 0 bases and J by 1 base, with 6 bases between. CDR3 length: 14 amino acids. Germline assignment: CDR1 SGHRS and CDR2 YFSETQ. The CDR3 spells CASSLESGTDTQYF. Here the CDR3 DNA reads TGCGCCAGCAGCTTGGAGAGTGGCACAGATACGCAGTATTTT.